Listed here are 25 T cell receptor beta chains from one sample, sequenced in a study of T cell clonality in common variable immunodeficiency. The repertoire was sequenced with immunoSEQ multiplex PCR; TCRdb's copy has only in-frame clones and lacks some. Recorded here are roughly 34,000 clones, none singletons. The source material was peripheral blood mononuclear cells. The receptors were sampled from a person aged 18-70 years in good health.

This clone came up many times. Read data end 3 residues before the CDR3 end; the end is taken from the germline J gene. This chain uses TRBV9 with TRBJ1-1; 10 nucleotides line up with TRBD1. This CDR3 spans 16 amino acids. V shed 0 bases and J 6 bases; nucleotides not matched to a gene: 8. Germline loops: CDR1 SGDLS, CDR2 YYNGEE. The CDR3 region is CASSVGPTGGYSEAFF. CDR3 DNA, as far as it was read: TGTGCCAGCAGCGTAGGACCGACAGGGGGCTATTCTGAA.

In this sample, this clone turned up many times. The read halts 3 residues ahead of the CDR3 end, with the missing end drawn from the germline J gene. This rearrangement joins TRBV12-3 or TRBV12-4 to TRBJ1-4; D not certain. CDR3 size: 15 residues. The V end lost 5 bases, the J end lost 7 bases, and 17 bases lay between the germline ends. The chain's CDR3 is CASSTRPLAVEKLFF. The CDR3 bases that were read are TGTGCCAGCAGTACACGGCCCTTGGCGGTTGAAAAA.

There are many counts of this clone. The read ends 3 residues before the CDR3 terminus; that terminus is restored from the germline J gene. This sequence joins TRBV10-3 and TRBJ2-5; D might be TRBD2 (7 bases). Looked up from germline, CDR1 is ENHRY and CDR2 is SYGVKD. This CDR3 region has 15 residues. The V gene lost 3 bases and the J gene lost 5 bases, with 16 bases spanning the gap. The CDR3 protein is CAISDYGGQGETQYF. The covered CDR3 bases are TGTGCCATCAGTGATTACGGGGGGCAGGGGGAGACC.

There are many counts of this clone. The sequenced part of the CDR3 DNA is TGTGCCAGCAGTGATCACAGGGATTCCTACGAG. Protein sequence: CASSDHRDSYE. The full-length CDR3 reads as CASSDHRDSYEQYF. The chain recombines TRBV2 with TRBJ2-7; perhaps TRBD1 as D (6 bases). The sequenced fragment ends 3 residues before the CDR3 boundary, so the rest is inferred from the germline J gene. The CDR3 has 14 residues. CDR1 and CDR2 from the germline V gene are SNHLY and FYNNEI. Trimming stripped 3 bases from V and 1 base from J, with 10 bases between.

This clone was observed many times. The CDR3 end falls 3 residues outside the read, so it is completed with the germline J gene. J is TRBJ2-2 and V is TRBV7-2, with D perhaps matching TRBD2 (5 bases). V gave up 2 bases and J gave up 5 bases, with 6 bases separating them. Germline CDR1 reads SGHTA; CDR2 reads FQGNSA. The CDR3 sequence is 13 residues long. The CDR3 reads CASSLRLTGELFF. The sequenced part of the CDR3 DNA is TGTGCCAGCAGCTTACGACTAACCGGGGAG.

This clone came up many times. The observed sequence ends 3 residues before the CDR3 terminus, with the missing tail filled in from the germline J gene. The chain uses TRBV18 and TRBJ2-7; the D gene is possibly TRBD1 (5 bases). This CDR3 is 17 amino acids long. Trimming removed 5 bases at V and 2 bases at J, with 22 bases between. CDR1 and CDR2 from the germline V gene are KGHSH and LQKENI. Incomplete CDR3 DNA: TGTGCCAGCTCATCCGGGCTTGGGGCGGCCCCAGCCTACGAG. Its translation is CASSSGLGAAPAYE. The CDR3, in full, reads CASSSGLGAAPAYEQYF.

There are many counts of this clone. The CDR3 end lies 3 residues beyond the end of the read and is filled in from the germline J gene. The rearrangement joins TRBV12-3 or TRBV12-4 to TRBJ2-2; TRBD2 matches 7 bases. The CDR3 length is 15 residues. J was trimmed by 9 bases and V by 6 bases; bases with no gene match: 13. The covered CDR3 bases are TGTGCCAGCAGCCCACGGACTAGAAGGTCCCGGGAG. The encoded protein is CASSPRTRRSRE. The CDR3 in full is CASSPRTRRSRELFF.

On this clone itself: The junction differs from germline at one of its ends, possibly a read error. The observed sequence ends 3 residues before the CDR3 terminus, with the missing tail filled in from the germline J gene. This sequence joins TRBV7-9 and TRBJ1-1, with 9 bases that match TRBD1. CDR1 is SEHNR and CDR2 is FQNEAQ in the germline V gene (reference sequence). This CDR3 comprises 15 residues. The CDR3 here is CSSSPRQGGLTEAFF. The covered CDR3 bases are TGTTCCAGCAGCCCGAGACAGGGGGGGTTGACTGAA.

This clone was recorded at least ten times. The read gets to within 3 residues of the CDR3 end, and the germline J gene fills in the rest. The gene calls are TRBV29-1 and TRBJ2-1, with D perhaps matching TRBD2 (6 bases). The CDR3 covers 13 residues. Germline CDR1 and CDR2: SQVTM and ANQGSEA. Trimming removed 6 bases from V and 9 bases from J, with 18 bases in between. Incomplete CDR3 DNA: TGCAGCGTAGGGTTAGCGGAAGCCGTTGAG. Its protein product is CSVGLAEAVE. The whole CDR3 sequence reads CSVGLAEAVEQFF.

This clone has ten or more counts. A read error is possible here, since a much larger clone lies one base away. The read terminates 3 residues before the CDR3 end, so the remaining end is supplied by the germline J gene. The chain employs TRBV29-1 and TRBJ2-7, with TRBD1 matching 9 bases. Germline V gives CDR1 SQVTM, CDR2 ANQGSEA. The CDR3 totals 14 residues. The V segment lost 7 bases and the J segment 5 bases; nucleotides outside the gene matches: 12. The CDR3 sequence: CSAGQGPFYNEQYF. CDR3 bases read: TGCAGCGCGGGACAGGGACCTTTCTACAACGAG.

This clone has ten or more counts. Its ends do not fully match the called genes, so a read error is possible. The read stops 3 residues short of the end of the CDR3; the missing end is completed from the germline J gene. V is TRBV4-2 and J is TRBJ1-1, with 7 positions matching TRBD1. This CDR3 has 13 residues. The V gene's germline CDR1 is LGHNA and CDR2 YNFKEQ. The DNA read from the CDR3 is TGCGCCAGCAGCCGGACCGACAGGGATGAA. Translated: CASSRTDRDE. The complete CDR3 sequence is CASSRTDRDEAFF.

This clone has just a few counts. The read ends 3 residues shy of where the CDR3 ends; the end is completed using the germline J gene. The chain uses TRBV11-3 and TRBJ2-1; 8 bases agree with TRBD2. The CDR3 loop spans 15 amino acids. Unmatched junction bases numbered 6, after V lost 1 base and J lost 7 bases. Germline assignment: CDR1 SGHNT and CDR2 YENEEA. The CDR3 spells CASSLASTSGNEQFF. The sequenced part of the CDR3 DNA is TGTGCCAGCAGCTTAGCCAGCACTAGCGGAAATGAG.

Many counts were recorded for this clone. The CDR3 is cut off 3 residues early in the read; its end comes from the germline J gene. The V and J genes are TRBV2 and TRBJ2-3, with a possible D match to TRBD1 (7 bases). CDR1 and CDR2 from the germline V gene are SNHLY and FYNNEI. Trimming removed 4 bases from V and 5 bases from J, with 10 bases in between. The CDR3 totals 13 residues. CDR3 protein: CASSGQGGDTQYF. CDR3 bases read: TGTGCCAGCAGTGGCCAGGGGGGAGATACG.

At least ten counts were recorded for this clone. The CDR3 protein is CSARDPGGLTDTQYF. CDR3 bases read: TGCAGTGCTAGAGATCCAGGGGGTCTAACAGATACG. V gene TRBV20-1 combines with J gene TRBJ2-3, with 7 bases that match TRBD1. With the read ending 3 residues before the CDR3 end, the germline J gene is used to fill in that end. J gave up 3 bases and V 0 bases, and 6 bases lay outside the gene matches. The CDR3 is made up of 15 amino acids. From germline, CDR1 is DFQATT and CDR2 SNEGSKA (reference sequence).

This clone has at least ten counts. The DNA ends 3 residues before the CDR3 does, and the rest of the CDR3 is filled in from the germline J gene. The V and J genes are TRBV20-1 and TRBJ1-2, with 7 bases lining up with TRBD1. The CDR3 is 15 amino acids. The germline V gene encodes CDR1 DFQATT and CDR2 SNEGSKA (reference sequence). V was pared by 3 bases and J by 6 bases, with 13 bases of the junction left unmatched. The CDR3 here is CSASSSFQGGDGYTF. The part of the CDR3 DNA that was read is TGCAGTGCTAGTAGTTCGTTCCAAGGGGGCGATGGC.

This clone came up many times. With the read ending 3 residues before the CDR3 end, the germline J gene is used to fill in that end. V usage is TRBV30 and J usage is TRBJ1-6, with a weak D call TRBD1 (5 bases). V was pared by 4 bases and J by 3 bases, with 16 bases between. The CDR3 runs 16 residues. CDR1 GTSNPN and CDR2 SVGIG come from the germline V gene (reference sequence). This CDR3 is CAWTVYGHGYNSPLHF. The CDR3 DNA, read in part, is TGTGCCTGGACTGTGTACGGACACGGCTATAATTCACCC. The full variable domain, completed using reference TRBV30 and TRBJ1-6, is SQTIHQWPATLVQPVGSPLSLECTVEGTSNPNLYWYRQAAGRGLQLLFYSVGIGQISSEVPQNLSASRPQDRQFILSSKKLLLSDSGFYLCAWTVYGHGYNSPLHFGNGTRLTVT.

This clone occurred many times. The CDR3 end is not reached by the read, which stops 3 residues before it; the germline J gene fills it in. This chain links TRBV4-1 with TRBJ1-1; D remains unclear. This CDR3 comprises 13 residues. In germline, CDR1 is MGHRA, CDR2 YSYEKL. Trimming pared 0 bases from V and 7 bases from J, leaving 9 bases between. The sequenced part of the CDR3 DNA is TGCGCCAGCAGCCAAGATGTGATAGTTGAA. The encoded protein is CASSQDVIVE. The whole CDR3 region reads CASSQDVIVEAFF.

In its sample, this clone was seen many times. From the germline J gene comes the end of the CDR3, since the read stops 3 residues before it. The chain combines TRBV6-2 or TRBV6-3 with TRBJ1-3; D uncertain. Trimming left V 5 bases short and J 0 bases short, with 11 bases between. The germline V gene has CDR1 MNHEY and CDR2 SVGEGT. The CDR3 totals 15 residues. The CDR3 DNA, read in part, is TGTGCCAGCAGTCCCGGAGGGTCCTCTGGAAACACC. It translates to CASSPGGSSGNT. The entire CDR3 protein is CASSPGGSSGNTIYF.

This clone showed up many times. The read halts 3 residues ahead of the CDR3 end, with the missing end drawn from the germline J gene. The V call is TRBV18, the J call TRBJ2-7, with D perhaps matching TRBD1 (5 bases). CDR1 and CDR2 (germline): KGHSH, LQKENI. Between the trimmed V and J ends, which lost 2 bases and 3 bases, there was a span of 11 bases. The CDR3 totals 14 residues. The CDR3 region is CASSPAQGLYEQYF. The covered CDR3 bases are TGTGCCAGCTCACCAGCGCAGGGTCTCTACGAG.

This clone was counted at least ten times. The sequence runs out 3 residues before the end of the CDR3; the remainder is reconstructed from the germline J gene. The V and J genes are TRBV7-9 and TRBJ1-1; no clear D. Germline loops: CDR1 SEHNR, CDR2 FQNEAQ (reference sequence). The CDR3 loop spans 14 amino acids. The CDR3 sequence is CASSLIEVSAKAFF. The part of the CDR3 DNA that was read is TGTGCCAGCAGCTTAATAGAGGTTTCAGCGAAA.

This clone was counted ten times or more. The CDR3 goes on 3 residues after the read ends, and that part is filled in from the germline J gene. The sample holds other DNA sequences that translate to the same CDR3. This chain links TRBV18 with TRBJ1-5; D remains unclear. V lost 3 bases, J lost 1 base, and 4 bases lay in between. The CDR3 spans 13 residues. CDR1 is KGHSH, CDR2 LQKENI, per germline. The CDR3 bases that were read are TGTGCCAGCTCACCCGGGAGCAATCAGCCC. Protein sequence: CASSPGSNQP. The CDR3, in full, reads CASSPGSNQPQHF.

This clone occurred many times. CDR3 DNA, as far as it was read: TGTGCCTGGAGTGTTTCTAGCCCCGATACG. Residues: CAWSVSSPDT. The complete CDR3 protein is CAWSVSSPDTQYF. The chain joins TRBV30 to TRBJ2-3; the D gene is possibly TRBD2 (5 bases). The CDR3 end is not reached by the read, which stops 3 residues before it; the germline J gene fills it in. Looked up from germline, CDR1 is GTSNPN and CDR2 is SVGIG (reference sequence). This CDR3 comprises 13 residues. The V end lost 0 bases, the J end lost 6 bases, and 10 bases lay between the germline ends. The complete variable domain, with remaining parts taken from reference TRBV30 and TRBJ2-3, reads SQTIHQWPATLVQPVGSPLSLECTVEGTSNPNLYWYRQAAGRGLQLLFYSVGIGQISSEVPQNLSASRPQDRQFILSSKKLLLSDSGFYLCAWSVSSPDTQYFGPGTRLTVL.

This clone was counted at least ten times. The read ends 3 residues before the CDR3 terminus; that terminus is restored from the germline J gene. The chain couples TRBV20-1 to TRBJ1-5, with 10 bases fitting TRBD1. CDR1 and CDR2 from the germline V gene are DFQATT and SNEGSKA (reference sequence). Unmatched junction bases numbered 5, after V lost 2 bases and J lost 7 bases. There are 14 residues in the CDR3. The part of the CDR3 DNA that was read is TGCAGTGCTAGAAGAGGGACAGGGGAGCAGCCC. Its translation: CSARRGTGEQP. In full, the CDR3 reads CSARRGTGEQPQHF.

This clone occurred many times. The CDR3 is cut off 3 residues early in the read; its end comes from the germline J gene. V and J are TRBV6-1 and TRBJ2-4; D is unclear. Trimming removed 1 base from V and 9 bases from J, with 16 bases in between. CDR3 length equals 15 residues. Germline V CDR1 and CDR2: MNHNS, SASEGT. The CDR3: CASSEVAQVSVIQYF. CDR3 DNA (partial): TGTGCCAGCAGTGAAGTCGCCCAGGTATCCGTCATT.

This clone has ten or more counts. The read ends 3 residues before the CDR3 terminus; that terminus is restored from the germline J gene. This chain links TRBV14 with TRBJ2-7; no clear D gene. The CDR3 runs to 12 residues. V lost 1 base to trimming and J lost 5 bases, with 6 bases between them. Germline V gene lookup returns CDR1 SGHDN and CDR2 FVKESK. The CDR3 DNA, read in part, is TGTGCCAGCAGCCAAGTCTTCCACGAG. It is translated as CASSQVFHE. The complete CDR3 protein is CASSQVFHEQYF.